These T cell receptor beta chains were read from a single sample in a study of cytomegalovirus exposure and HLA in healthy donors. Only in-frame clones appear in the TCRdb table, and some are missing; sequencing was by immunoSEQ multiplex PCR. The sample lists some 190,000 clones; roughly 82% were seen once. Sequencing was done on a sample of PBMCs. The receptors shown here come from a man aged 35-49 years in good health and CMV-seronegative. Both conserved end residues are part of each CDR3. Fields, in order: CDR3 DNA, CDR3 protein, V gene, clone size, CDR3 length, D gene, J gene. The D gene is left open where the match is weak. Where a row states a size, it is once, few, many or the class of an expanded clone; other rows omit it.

TGTGCCAGCAGCCCCCAGGACAGTACTGAAGCTTTCTTT | CASSPQDSTEAFF | TRBV9 | once | 13 | NA | TRBJ1-1
TGTGCCAGCAGTTTGGCGACTAGCGGGAACCGGGGAGATACGCAGTATTTT | CASSLATSGNRGDTQYF | TRBV27 | NA | 17 | TRBD2 | TRBJ2-3
TGTGCCAGTAGTTTACGGGGACTGACGGGAGAGACCCAGTACTTC | CASSLRGLTGETQYF | TRBV19 | NA | 15 | NA | TRBJ2-5
TGTGCCAGTAGGGACACAGGGGGAGGGATGAACACTGAAGCTTTCTTT | CASRDTGGGMNTEAFF | TRBV19 | NA | 16 | TRBD1 | TRBJ1-1
TGTGCCAGCAGCTTCGACAGGGGCCGAGATACGCAGTATTTT | CASSFDRGRDTQYF | TRBV7-2 | NA | 14 | TRBD1 | TRBJ2-3
TGCGCCAGCAGCTTGGACAGGGTTTCTGGGGCCAACGTCCTGACTTTC | CASSLDRVSGANVLTF | TRBV5-1 | NA | 16 | NA | TRBJ2-6
TGTGCCAGCAGTCCGGTTGGAGGCTCTGGAAACACCATATATTTT | CASSPVGGSGNTIYF | TRBV2 | once | 15 | NA | TRBJ1-3
TGTGCCAGCAGCTGGACTAGCGAGAACTTATACAATGAGCAGTTCTTC | CASSWTSENLYNEQFF | TRBV5-5 | NA | 16 | TRBD2 | TRBJ2-1
TGTGCCAGCAACCCAAGGTCGGCTAGTGAGCAGTTCTTC | CASNPRSASEQFF | TRBV5-4 | NA | 13 | NA | TRBJ2-1
TGTGCCAGCAGTACTGGATTTAGGGACAGCGAGCAGTACTTC | CASSTGFRDSEQYF | TRBV25-1 | NA | 14 | TRBD1 | TRBJ2-7
TGTGCCAGTAGTATACCGAGGCAGGGGGCTCGTCAGCCCCAGCATTTT | CASSIPRQGARQPQHF | TRBV19 | NA | 16 | TRBD1 | TRBJ1-5
TGTGCCAGTAGTATTGGCTGGGTTACAGGGGGCGAAATTGTCAATGAGCAGTTCTTC | CASSIGWVTGGEIVNEQFF | TRBV19 | NA | 19 | TRBD1 | TRBJ2-1
TGTGCCACCGAAAGGGGTGATGAGCAGTTCTTC | CATERGDEQFF | TRBV2 | NA | 11 | NA | TRBJ2-1
TGCGCCAGCACCCTTACTAGCGGGGCCACCGGGGAGCTGTTTTTT | CASTLTSGATGELFF | TRBV5-1 | NA | 15 | TRBD2 | TRBJ2-2
TGTGCCTGGAGTCCCAAACGGGGACTAGCGCTTGAGACCCAGTACTTC | CAWSPKRGLALETQYF | TRBV30 | NA | 16 | TRBD2 | TRBJ2-5
TGTGCCACCAACGGGGGACAGGGGAGAAACACCATATATTTT | CATNGGQGRNTIYF | TRBV19 | NA | 14 | TRBD1 | TRBJ1-3
TGTACCAGTAGTAGGGCCGGGACAGGGAGCCACGAGCAGTACTTC | CTSSRAGTGSHEQYF | TRBV19 | NA | 15 | TRBD1 | TRBJ2-7
TGTGCCATCAGTGAGGTAGGGGGTCAGCCCCAGCATTTT | CAISEVGGQPQHF | TRBV10-3 | NA | 13 | NA | TRBJ1-5
TGTGCCAGCAGCTTCACTATGGGGGGGCAACGTGAGCAGTTCTTC | CASSFTMGGQREQFF | TRBV9 | NA | 15 | NA | TRBJ2-1
TGTGCCAGCAGCCGCTCAGATGGCTACACCTTC | CASSRSDGYTF | TRBV7-9 | NA | 11 | NA | TRBJ1-2
TGTGCCAGTAGTGGGCAGGGGGAATTCTCCGAGCAGTACTTC | CASSGQGEFSEQYF | TRBV19 | NA | 14 | TRBD1 | TRBJ2-7
TGTGCCAGCAGCTCCGGGTCAGGGGTGAACTATGGCTACACCTTC | CASSSGSGVNYGYTF | TRBV7-9 | NA | 15 | NA | TRBJ1-2
TGTGCCAGCAGGGGGGGGATCTCCTCCTACGAGCAGTACTTC | CASRGGISSYEQYF | TRBV7-9 | NA | 14 | TRBD2 | TRBJ2-7
TGTGCCAGCAGCTTACAGGGAGACGGCACTGAAGCTTTCTTT | CASSLQGDGTEAFF | TRBV5-4 | NA | 14 | NA | TRBJ1-1
TGTGCCAGCAGTTTGTCGGGACTAGTAAAAGAGACCCAGTACTTC | CASSLSGLVKETQYF | TRBV28 | NA | 15 | TRBD2 | TRBJ2-5
TGTGCCTGGAGTGTATCCGGGAGCAGCTCCTACGAGCAGTACTTC | CAWSVSGSSSYEQYF | TRBV30 | NA | 15 | NA | TRBJ2-7
TGTGCCAGTAGTATCGGGGTTGGGGTATTGACTGAAGCTTTCTTT | CASSIGVGVLTEAFF | TRBV19 | once | 15 | NA | TRBJ1-1
TGCGCCAGCAGCTTGGGCACAGGGGAAGCGGCTGAAGCTTTCTTT | CASSLGTGEAAEAFF | TRBV5-1 | NA | 15 | TRBD1 | TRBJ1-1
TGTGCCAGCACCCAGGACACGAGCACAGATACGCAGTATTTT | CASTQDTSTDTQYF | TRBV6-4 | NA | 14 | NA | TRBJ2-3
TGTGCCAGCAGTTACCGGAGGACAGGGGGCGTTGGCTACACCTTC | CASSYRRTGGVGYTF | TRBV6-5 | NA | 15 | TRBD1 | TRBJ1-2
TGTGCCAGCAGTGTAGCGACTAGCGGGAGGGGGGAGCTGTTTTTT | CASSVATSGRGELFF | TRBV2 | NA | 15 | TRBD2 | TRBJ2-2
TGTGCCAGCTCACCACAGGGGCAAGAGACCCAGTACTTC | CASSPQGQETQYF | TRBV18 | NA | 13 | NA | TRBJ2-5
TGTGCCAGCAGCTCACCGGGACTAGCCATTCCGACCCAGTACTTC | CASSSPGLAIPTQYF | TRBV7-8 | few | 15 | TRBD2 | TRBJ2-5
TGTGCCAGCAGTTACACGACAGGACCACTCTATGGCTACACCTTC | CASSYTTGPLYGYTF | TRBV6-5 | NA | 15 | NA | TRBJ1-2
TGCGCCAGCAGTCCTGACAGGAACAATGAAAAACTGTTTTTT | CASSPDRNNEKLFF | TRBV4-3 | NA | 14 | NA | TRBJ1-4
TGTGCCAGCAGTGAAGAGGGGGACCTTATAGCCAAAAACATTCAGTACTTC | CASSEEGDLIAKNIQYF | TRBV6-1 | NA | 17 | NA | TRBJ2-4
TGCGCCAGCAGCTTGGCAACAGGGACAAACACCGGGGAGCTGTTTTTT | CASSLATGTNTGELFF | TRBV5-1 | NA | 16 | NA | TRBJ2-2
TGTGCCAGCAGTTCTCATACCCGGGACAGGGCGAACACTGAAGCTTTCTTT | CASSSHTRDRANTEAFF | TRBV28 | NA | 17 | TRBD1 | TRBJ1-1
TGTGCCAGCAGCTTAGTGTCCGGGGTGGACGAGCAGTACTTC | CASSLVSGVDEQYF | TRBV7-9 | NA | 14 | NA | TRBJ2-7
TGCAGCGTTGCACGGGGTAACTCTGGAAACACCATATATTTT | CSVARGNSGNTIYF | TRBV29-1 | once | 14 | NA | TRBJ1-3
TGTGCCAGCAGTTTACTTGATCTGCGGGACAGGGGTATCGGGGAGCTGTTTTTT | CASSLLDLRDRGIGELFF | TRBV28 | NA | 18 | TRBD1 | TRBJ2-2
TGTGCCAGCAGCGTATTGTCCCTTGGGACAGGGGGCCCTGGGGCCAACGTCCTGACTTTC | CASSVLSLGTGGPGANVLTF | TRBV9 | NA | 20 | TRBD1 | TRBJ2-6